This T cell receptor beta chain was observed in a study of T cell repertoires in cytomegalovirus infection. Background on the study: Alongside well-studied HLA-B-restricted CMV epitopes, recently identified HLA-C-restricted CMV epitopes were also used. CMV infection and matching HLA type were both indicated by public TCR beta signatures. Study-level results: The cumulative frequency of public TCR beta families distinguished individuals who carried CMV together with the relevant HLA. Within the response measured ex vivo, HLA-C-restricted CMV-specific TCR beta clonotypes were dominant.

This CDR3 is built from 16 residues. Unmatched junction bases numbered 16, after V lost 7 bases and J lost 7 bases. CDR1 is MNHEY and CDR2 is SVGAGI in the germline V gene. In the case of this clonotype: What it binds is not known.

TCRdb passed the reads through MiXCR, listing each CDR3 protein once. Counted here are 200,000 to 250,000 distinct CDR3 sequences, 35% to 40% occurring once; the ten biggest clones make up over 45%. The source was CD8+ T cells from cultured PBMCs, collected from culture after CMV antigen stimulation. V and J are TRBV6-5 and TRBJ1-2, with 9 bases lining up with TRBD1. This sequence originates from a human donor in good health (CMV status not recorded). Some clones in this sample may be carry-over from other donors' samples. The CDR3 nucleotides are TGTGCCAGCAACCAAAGGGGGGTGGGACAGGGCTTTGGCTACACCTTC. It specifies CASNQRGVGQGFGYTF.